These 11 T cell receptor beta chains were all obtained from the same sample, sequenced in a study of blood T cells in healthy people across ages. Through a sample-barcoded 5' primer and a J-beta primer mix, a second PCR was run for roughly 7 to 11 cycles. In TCRdb, the 5' RACE reads were re-called with MiXCR into one record per CDR3 protein. The sample lists some 1.1 million distinct CDR3 sequences; roughly two fifths were seen once. Sequencing was performed on blood. Receptors were obtained from a man between 18 and 29 years old in good health.

This clonotype was observed a handful of times. The chain is built from TRBV4-3 and TRBJ2-7; the match to TRBD2 covers 8 bases. Germline CDR1 LGHNA, CDR2 YSLEER. CDR3 size: 14 residues. V shed 4 bases, J shed 3 bases, and the junction held 5 bases outside the gene matches. The CDR3 bases are TGCGCCAGCAGCCCACTAGCGGTGAGCTACGAGCAGTACTTC. It codes for CASSPLAVSYEQYF.

The V gene is TRBV6-2 or TRBV6-3, the J gene TRBJ1-1; D remains unclear. The CDR3 is 14 amino acids. The germline gives CDR1 MNHEY, CDR2 SVGEGT. The ends were cut back, 2 bases at V and 4 bases at J, with 11 bases in the middle. CDR3 amino acids: CASSYVSGGTEAFF. The DNA for the CDR3 is TGTGCCAGCAGTTACGTCTCCGGAGGCACTGAAGCTTTCTTT.

V and J are TRBV20-1 and TRBJ1-1; D gene ambiguous. The CDR3 runs to 14 residues. Germline V lookup: CDR1 DFQATT, CDR2 SNEGSKA (reference sequence). The V end lost 2 bases, the J end lost 1 base, and 11 bases lay between the germline ends. CDR3 sequence (DNA): TGCAGTGCTAGACGTGTAGTTGGGAACACTGAAGCTTTCTTT. As protein: CSARRVVGNTEAFF.

This clonotype was counted a single time. Here the CDR3 DNA reads TGCAGCGTTGAGGTGTCGGACAGGTCATTCAAGAACACCGGGGAGCTGTTTTTT. Translated: CSVEVSDRSFKNTGELFF. The chain joins TRBV29-1 to TRBJ2-2; 7 bases line up with TRBD1. Looked up from germline, CDR1 is SQVTM and CDR2 is ANQGSEA. Losses at the gene ends were 3 bases for V and 1 base for J; bases not matched to a gene: 14. The CDR3 sequence is 18 residues long.

The gene calls are TRBV27 and TRBJ1-1; D call uncertain. Trimming removed 5 bases at V and 4 bases at J, with 17 bases between. Germline-derived CDR1 and CDR2 are MNHEY and SMNVEV (reference sequence). CDR3 length: 15 residues. Written as DNA, the CDR3 is TGTGCCAGCAGTAAGTGGACGGACCGAGGCACTGAAGCTTTCTTT. Its translation: CASSKWTDRGTEAFF.

This clonotype turned up a few times. The rearrangement links TRBV4-1 to TRBJ1-4; TRBD1 aligns across 7 bases. This CDR3 has 17 residues. The trim removed 3 bases at V and 4 bases at J, leaving 11 bases unmatched. CDR1 MGHRA and CDR2 YSYEKL come from the germline V gene. In DNA, the CDR3 is TGCGCCAGCAGCCATTTCGGGACAGACAAAAATAATGAAAAACTGTTTTTT. Protein: CASSHFGTDKNNEKLFF.

The rearrangement joins TRBV7-3 to TRBJ1-4, with 9 bases aligning to TRBD1. The J segment lost 6 bases and the V segment lost 5 bases, leaving 4 bases of the junction unmatched. The CDR3 totals 14 residues. Germline V gene sequence: CDR1 SGHTA, CDR2 FQGTGA. CDR3 region: CASSATGGDEKLFF. The CDR3, as DNA: TGTGCCAGCAGCGCGACAGGGGGTGATGAAAAACTGTTTTTT.

This rearrangement joins TRBV7-9 to TRBJ2-1; perhaps TRBD1 as D (5 bases). The CDR3 runs to 15 residues. Per germline, CDR1 SEHNR and CDR2 FQNEAQ (reference sequence). The ends were cut back, 5 bases at V and 4 bases at J, with 15 bases in the middle. The CDR3 reads CASSLLRTPYNEQFF. CDR3 DNA: TGTGCCAGCAGCCTCCTACGGACACCTTACAATGAGCAGTTCTTC.

In this sample, this clonotype turned up a few times. The V call is TRBV12-3 or TRBV12-4, the J call TRBJ1-1; 8 positions match TRBD1. The CDR3 is 11 amino acids. The CDR3 nucleotides read TGTGCTACCGGACAGGGACTTGAAGCTTTCTTT. It translates to CATGQGLEAFF.

V gene TRBV4-1 combines with J gene TRBJ2-1; 7 positions agree with TRBD2. Trimming at V came to 4 bases and at J to 6 bases, leaving 18 bases not matched to a gene. CDR1 and CDR2 from the germline V gene are MGHRA and YSYEKL. The CDR3 runs to 18 residues. In DNA form, the CDR3 reads TGCGCCAGCAGCCTAGTAAGTGGGAGGGCTGATCATGGCAATGAGCAGTTCTTC. Protein sequence: CASSLVSGRADHGNEQFF.

The chain carries TRBV4-2 and TRBJ1-4; D not certain. Trimming pared 0 bases from V and 5 bases from J, leaving 13 bases between. This CDR3 comprises 16 residues. Germline CDR1 is LGHNA and CDR2 is YNFKEQ. The CDR3 sequence is CASSQDWRRRNEKLFF. The CDR3 region has the DNA TGTGCCAGCAGCCAAGATTGGCGACGGAGAAATGAAAAACTGTTTTTT.